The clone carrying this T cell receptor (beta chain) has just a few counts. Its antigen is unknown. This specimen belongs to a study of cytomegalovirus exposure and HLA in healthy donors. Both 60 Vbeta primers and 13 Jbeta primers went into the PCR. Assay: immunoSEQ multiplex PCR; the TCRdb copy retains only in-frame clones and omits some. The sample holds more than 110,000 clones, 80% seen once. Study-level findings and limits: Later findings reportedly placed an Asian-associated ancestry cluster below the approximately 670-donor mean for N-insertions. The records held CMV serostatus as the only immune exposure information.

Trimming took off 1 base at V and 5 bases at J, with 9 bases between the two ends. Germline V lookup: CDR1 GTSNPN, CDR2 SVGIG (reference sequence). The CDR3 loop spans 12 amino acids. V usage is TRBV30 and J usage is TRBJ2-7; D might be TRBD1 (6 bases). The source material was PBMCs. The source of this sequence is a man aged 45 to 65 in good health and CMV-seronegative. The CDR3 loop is CAWSATGNEQYF. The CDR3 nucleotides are TGTGCCTGGAGTGCTACAGGGAACGAGCAGTACTTC.